The 19 T cell receptor beta chains reported below all come from one sample, sequenced in a study of post-analysis software for immune sequencing data. General observations from the study: Relative to controls, patients had 4 or 5 TRBV segments at higher frequency, with TRBV5-6, TRBV5-1 and TRBV20-1 among these.

TCR beta cDNA libraries had unique molecular identifiers. TCRdb re-derived calls from the PCR reads in MiXCR, one entry per CDR3 protein. The sample carries more than 350,000 distinct CDR3 sequences, roughly 40% recorded once. Their target antigens are unknown. The sample consisted of blood. Receptors originate from a girl aged 2 to 10 with multiple sclerosis.

This clonotype was observed a handful of times. The V call is TRBV3-1, the J call TRBJ2-1; 8 positions agree with TRBD2. With V trimmed by 7 bases and J by 4 bases, 9 bases remained unmatched. The V gene's germline CDR1 is LGHDT and CDR2 YNNKEL (reference sequence). CDR3 length equals 15 residues. The CDR3 coding sequence is TGTGCCAGCACCCCGGGACTAGAGCCTTACAATGAGCAGTTCTTC. Translated: CASTPGLEPYNEQFF.

V and J are TRBV29-1 and TRBJ2-5, with D possibly TRBD1 on 5 matching bases. The assigned J gene may be wrong: the sequence end matches TRBJ2-7 better. The CDR3 is made up of 13 amino acids. Germline values: CDR1 SQVTM, CDR2 ANQGSEA. The CDR3 coding sequence is TGCAGCGTCGCCTGGCAGGGTGGGGTCGAGCAGTACTTC. Its protein is CSVAWQGGVEQYF.

This clonotype was seen more than once but under ten times. The chain links TRBV6-5 to TRBJ2-3, with 10 nucleotides matching TRBD2. The CDR3 has 17 residues. Germline V gene data show CDR1 as MNHEY and CDR2 as SVGAGI. Unmatched junction bases numbered 7, after V lost 4 bases and J lost 0 bases. The CDR3 DNA follows: TGTGCCAGCAGTTGGACTAGCGGAGCCCCTAGCACAGATACGCAGTATTTT. Protein sequence: CASSWTSGAPSTDTQYF.

This clonotype was observed a handful of times. The J gene is TRBJ2-7, the V gene TRBV14; 10 bases match TRBD1. V shed 5 bases, J shed 7 bases, and the junction held 11 bases outside the gene matches. Germline V gene sequence: CDR1 SGHDN, CDR2 FVKESK. The CDR3 consists of 15 residues. Here the CDR3 reads CASSTRTGGRGEQYF. DNA of the CDR3: TGTGCCAGCAGCACACGGACAGGGGGGAGAGGAGAGCAGTACTTC.

The rearrangement links TRBV13 to TRBJ2-4; 7 nucleotides match TRBD2. The better agreement between TRBJ2-7 and the DNA end casts doubt on the J call. Germline CDR1 reads PRHDT; CDR2 reads FYEKMQ (reference sequence). The CDR3 is 15 residues long. CDR3: CASSLWGGPQDEQYF. CDR3 nucleotides: TGTGCCAGCAGTCTCTGGGGAGGGCCTCAGGACGAGCAGTACTTC.

The V gene is TRBV20-1, the J gene TRBJ2-4; D may be TRBD2 (5 bases). The V end was cut by 2 bases, the J end by 0 bases, with 14 bases between. CDR3 length equals 16 residues. Germline CDR1 DFQATT, CDR2 SNEGSKA (reference sequence). CDR3 DNA: TGCAGTGCTAGAAGGGCGGCGGGCTTAGCCAAAAACATTCAGTACTTC. Translated, it gives CSARRAAGLAKNIQYF.

The table lists this clonotype with a few counts. The V gene is TRBV7-3, the J gene TRBJ2-1; 13 nucleotides match TRBD2. Per the germline V gene, CDR1 is SGHTA and CDR2 is FQGTGA. The CDR3 runs to 17 residues. Unmatched junction bases numbered 11, after V lost 5 bases and J lost 7 bases. The CDR3 bases are TGTGCCAGCAGCCAAGGACTAGCGGGGGCCTCTTATAATGAGCAGTTCTTC. Protein product: CASSQGLAGASYNEQFF.

This chain connects TRBV20-1 to TRBJ2-5, with D maybe TRBD1 (7 bases). CDR3 length: 13 residues. V was clipped by 6 bases and J by 7 bases, with 18 bases between them. Germline V gives CDR1 DFQATT, CDR2 SNEGSKA (reference sequence). CDR3 DNA: TGCAGTGCAGGGGGTCAGGGGGGCTTGACCCAGTACTTC. This sequence encodes CSAGGQGGLTQYF.

The CDR3 DNA reads as TGCAGTGCTAGAGATCAACTTCGGGACACCGAAAAACTGTTTTTT. It specifies CSARDQLRDTEKLFF. V and J are TRBV20-1 and TRBJ1-4; a possible D gene is TRBD1 (6 bases). Germline CDR1 DFQATT, CDR2 SNEGSKA (reference sequence). The CDR3 has 15 residues. V lost 0 bases and J 8 bases, leaving 16 bases between the germline ends.

This clonotype was observed once. The CDR3 is CASSVRDYGYTF. DNA for the CDR3: TGTGCCAGCAGCGTCCGGGACTATGGCTACACCTTC. The rearrangement joins TRBV21-1 to TRBJ1-2; TRBD1, the D gene given by the table, was not confirmed from the DNA. TRBV21-1 is marked as a pseudogene. CDR3 length: 12 residues.

The rearrangement links TRBV12-3 or TRBV12-4 to TRBJ2-3; D is uncertain. CDR3 length: 11 amino acids. The V end lost 6 bases, the J end lost 3 bases, and 4 bases lay between the germline ends. The CDR3 region has the DNA TGTGCCAGCAGACTGACAGATACGCAGTATTTT. It codes for CASRLTDTQYF.

This clonotype was observed a handful of times. V usage is TRBV28 and J usage is TRBJ1-5, with 10 bases aligning to TRBD1. The CDR3 spans 13 residues. The germline gives CDR1 MDHEN, CDR2 SYDVKM. With V trimmed by 6 bases and J by 9 bases, 5 bases remained unmatched. DNA of the CDR3: TGTGCCAGCAGGGGACAGGGGATACCGCCCCAGCATTTT. Translating it yields CASRGQGIPPQHF.

The chain couples TRBV28 to TRBJ1-2; 9 bases line up with TRBD1. V lost 5 bases to trimming and J lost 5 bases; unmatched junction nucleotides: 9. In germline, CDR1 is MDHEN, CDR2 SYDVKM. The length of the CDR3 is 15 residues. CDR3 nucleotides: TGTGCCAGCAGTCCGGGGGACAGGGAGGGGTATGGCTACACCTTC. Encoded protein: CASSPGDREGYGYTF.

This clonotype was counted only a few times. The rearrangement joins TRBV7-9 to TRBJ1-2; the match to TRBD1 covers 10 bases. The CDR3 sequence is 15 residues long. Germline V lookup: CDR1 SEHNR, CDR2 FQNEAQ (reference sequence). With 1 base clipped from V and 6 bases from J, the junction kept 5 bases outside the gene matches. CDR3 nucleotides: TGTGCCAGCAGCTTAGTAGGGACAGGGGAAAATGGCTACACCTTC. The encoded protein is CASSLVGTGENGYTF.

The sample holds many counts of this clonotype. The chain recombines TRBV20-1 with TRBJ2-5; TRBD2 agrees at 9 bases. The V and J ends lost 7 bases and 0 bases, in that order; junction bases with no gene match: 3. The CDR3 consists of 13 residues. Germline-derived CDR1 and CDR2 are DFQATT and SNEGSKA (reference sequence). The CDR3 nucleotides read TGCAGTGGGGTAGCGGGGGACCAAGAGACCCAGTACTTC. It is translated as CSGVAGDQETQYF.

The CDR3 spells CAISEGALGKLFF. CDR3 in DNA: TGTGCCATCAGTGAGGGGGCACTCGGAAAACTGTTTTTT. The chain joins TRBV10-3 to TRBJ1-4, with D tentatively TRBD1 (5 bases). CDR1 and CDR2 from the germline V gene are ENHRY and SYGVKD. The CDR3 loop spans 13 amino acids. Trimming shortened V by 2 bases and J by 10 bases, and 11 bases separated the two germline ends.

The rearrangement uses TRBV20-1 and TRBJ2-3; 9 bases line up with TRBD2. The length of the CDR3 is 13 residues. CDR1 and CDR2 (germline): DFQATT, SNEGSKA (reference sequence). V lost 0 bases, J lost 9 bases, and 4 bases stayed unmatched. This CDR3 reads CSARDPLAGTQYF. In DNA form, the CDR3 reads TGCAGTGCTAGAGATCCCCTAGCGGGAACGCAGTATTTT.

The chain combines TRBV5-1 with TRBJ2-1, with 9 nucleotides matching TRBD2. This CDR3 contains 15 residues. Per germline, CDR1 SGHRS and CDR2 YFSETQ. The J segment lost 6 bases and the V segment lost 0 bases, leaving 4 bases of the junction unmatched. Here the CDR3 reads CASSLALLAGNEQFF. The CDR3 nucleotides read TGCGCCAGCAGCTTGGCCCTACTAGCGGGCAATGAGCAGTTCTTC.

The rearrangement links TRBV20-1 to TRBJ2-4; 10 bases line up with TRBD2. The end of the DNA is better explained by TRBJ2-7, so the J call may be wrong. The CDR3 has 19 amino acids. Germline loops: CDR1 DFQATT, CDR2 SNEGSKA (reference sequence). The CDR3 loop reads CSARADPQSGRAWGYEQYF. CDR3 bases: TGCAGTGCTAGAGCTGACCCCCAAAGCGGGAGGGCCTGGGGGTACGAGCAGTACTTC.